This T cell receptor beta chain was recorded in a study of radiotherapy plus CTLA-4 blockade in lung cancer. Germline V gene data show CDR1 as LNHDA and CDR2 as SQIVND (reference sequence). This CDR3 comprises 14 residues. V gave up 0 bases and J gave up 7 bases, with 13 bases separating them. The table came from immunoSEQ multiplex PCR; TCRdb's copy has only in-frame clones and leaves some out. This sample has approximately 99,000 clones, with 88% found just once. This sequence was found in a human donor with non-small cell lung cancer that progressed on radiotherapy plus ipilimumab. The input for sequencing was peripheral blood, taken from a patient treated with radiotherapy plus ipilimumab. The chain is built from TRBV19 and TRBJ2-7; D is possibly TRBD2 (6 bases). The CDR3 DNA sequence: TGTGCCAGTAGTATAGATCTATGGAGGGATGAGCAGTACTTC. Protein sequence: CASSIDLWRDEQYF.